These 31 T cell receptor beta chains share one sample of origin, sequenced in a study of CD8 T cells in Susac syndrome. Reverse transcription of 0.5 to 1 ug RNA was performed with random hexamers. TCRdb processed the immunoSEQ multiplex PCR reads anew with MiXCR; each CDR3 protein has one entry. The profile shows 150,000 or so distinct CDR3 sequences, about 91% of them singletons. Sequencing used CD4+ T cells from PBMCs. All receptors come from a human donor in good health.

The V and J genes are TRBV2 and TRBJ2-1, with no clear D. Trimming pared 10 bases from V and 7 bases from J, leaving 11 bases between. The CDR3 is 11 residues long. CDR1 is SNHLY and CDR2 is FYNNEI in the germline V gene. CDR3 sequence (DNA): TGTGCCACCTCCGCTCGGAATGAGCAGTTCTTC. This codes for CATSARNEQFF.

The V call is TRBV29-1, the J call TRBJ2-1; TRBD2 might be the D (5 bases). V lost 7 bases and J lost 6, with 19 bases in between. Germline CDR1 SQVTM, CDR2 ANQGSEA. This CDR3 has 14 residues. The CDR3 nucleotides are TGCAGCGGCCGCCAGTTAGGACTTTTCAATGAGCAGTTCTTC. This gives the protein CSGRQLGLFNEQFF.

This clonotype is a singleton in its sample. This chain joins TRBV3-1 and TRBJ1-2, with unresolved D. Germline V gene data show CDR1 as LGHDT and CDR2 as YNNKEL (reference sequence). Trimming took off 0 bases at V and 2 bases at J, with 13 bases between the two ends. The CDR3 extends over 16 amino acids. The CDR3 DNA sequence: TGTGCCAGCAGCCAAGATGAAGGCAGGTCAAACTATGGCTACACCTTC. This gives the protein CASSQDEGRSNYGYTF.

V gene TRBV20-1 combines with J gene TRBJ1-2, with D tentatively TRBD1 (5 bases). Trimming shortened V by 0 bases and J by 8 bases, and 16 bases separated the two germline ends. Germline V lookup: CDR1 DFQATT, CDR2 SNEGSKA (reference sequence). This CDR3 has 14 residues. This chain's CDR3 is CSARDTRGASGYTF. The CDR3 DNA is TGCAGTGCTAGAGATACTCGCGGGGCGAGCGGCTACACCTTC.

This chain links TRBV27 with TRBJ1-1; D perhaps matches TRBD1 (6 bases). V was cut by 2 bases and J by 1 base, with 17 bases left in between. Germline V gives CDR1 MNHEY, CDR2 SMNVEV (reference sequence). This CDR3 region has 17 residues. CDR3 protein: CASSLARIRGENTEAFF. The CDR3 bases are TGTGCCAGCAGTTTAGCCCGTATAAGGGGGGAGAACACTGAAGCTTTCTTT.

This CDR3 is CASSMSGRPTGELFF. CDR3 coding DNA: TGTGCCAGCAGTATGAGCGGGAGGCCCACCGGGGAGCTGTTTTTT. V usage is TRBV27 and J usage is TRBJ2-2, with 9 positions matching TRBD2. The CDR3 totals 15 residues. The V gene's germline CDR1 is MNHEY and CDR2 SMNVEV (reference sequence). V was pared by 5 bases and J by 4 bases, with 5 bases of the junction left unmatched.

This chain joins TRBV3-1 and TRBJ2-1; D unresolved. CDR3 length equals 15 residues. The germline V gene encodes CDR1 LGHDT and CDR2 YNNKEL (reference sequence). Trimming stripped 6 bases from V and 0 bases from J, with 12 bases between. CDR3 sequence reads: CASRLTEVSYNEQFF. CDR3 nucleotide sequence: TGTGCCAGCAGGTTGACTGAAGTCTCCTACAATGAGCAGTTCTTC.

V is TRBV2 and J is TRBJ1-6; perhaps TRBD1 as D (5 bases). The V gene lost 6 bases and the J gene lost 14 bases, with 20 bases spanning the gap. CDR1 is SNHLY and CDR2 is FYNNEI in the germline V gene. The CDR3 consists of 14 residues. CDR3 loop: CASRAGALVEALHF. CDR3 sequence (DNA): TGTGCCAGCAGAGCCGGGGCCCTCGTGGAGGCCCTCCACTTT.

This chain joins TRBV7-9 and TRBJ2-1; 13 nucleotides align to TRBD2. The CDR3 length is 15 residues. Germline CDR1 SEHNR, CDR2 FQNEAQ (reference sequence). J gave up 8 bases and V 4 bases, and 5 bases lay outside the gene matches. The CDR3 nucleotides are TGTGCCAGCAGCTCTACTAGCGGGGGGGCCTATGAGCAGTTCTTC. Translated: CASSSTSGGAYEQFF.

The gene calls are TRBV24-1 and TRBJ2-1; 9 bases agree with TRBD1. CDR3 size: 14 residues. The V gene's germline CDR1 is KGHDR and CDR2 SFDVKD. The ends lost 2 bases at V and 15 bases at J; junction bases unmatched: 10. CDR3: CATSDSRKGTGLFF. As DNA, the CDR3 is TGTGCCACCAGTGATTCCAGGAAAGGGACAGGGTTGTTCTTC.

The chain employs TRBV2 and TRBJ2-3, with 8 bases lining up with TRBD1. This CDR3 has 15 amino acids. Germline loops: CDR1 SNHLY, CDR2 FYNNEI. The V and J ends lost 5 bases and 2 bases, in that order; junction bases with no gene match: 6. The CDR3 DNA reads TGTGCCAGCAGTCGGACAGGGTTAGACACAGATACGCAGTATTTT. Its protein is CASSRTGLDTDTQYF.

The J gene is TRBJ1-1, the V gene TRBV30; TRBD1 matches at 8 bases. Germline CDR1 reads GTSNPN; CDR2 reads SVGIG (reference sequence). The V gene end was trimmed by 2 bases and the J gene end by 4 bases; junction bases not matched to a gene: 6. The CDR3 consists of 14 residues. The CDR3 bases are TGTGCCTGGAGTATATATACAGGGGGCACTGAAGCTTTCTTT. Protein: CAWSIYTGGTEAFF.

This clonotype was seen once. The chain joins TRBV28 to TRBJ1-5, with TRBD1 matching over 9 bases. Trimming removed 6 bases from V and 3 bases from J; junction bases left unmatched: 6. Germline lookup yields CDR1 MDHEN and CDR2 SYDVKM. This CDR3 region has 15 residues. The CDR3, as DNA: TGTGCCAGCAGACCACAGGGGGCGACCAATCAGCCCCAGCATTTT. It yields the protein CASRPQGATNQPQHF.

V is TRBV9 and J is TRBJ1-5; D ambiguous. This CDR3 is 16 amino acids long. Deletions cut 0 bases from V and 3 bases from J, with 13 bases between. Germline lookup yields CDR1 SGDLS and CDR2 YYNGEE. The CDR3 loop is CASSVEVGIPNQPQHF. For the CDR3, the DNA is TGTGCCAGCAGCGTAGAGGTAGGAATCCCCAATCAGCCCCAGCATTTT.

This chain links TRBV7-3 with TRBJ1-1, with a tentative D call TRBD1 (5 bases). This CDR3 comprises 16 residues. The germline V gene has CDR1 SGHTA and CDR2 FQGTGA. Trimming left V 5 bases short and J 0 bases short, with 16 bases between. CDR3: CASSAQPGTVNTEAFF. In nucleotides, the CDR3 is TGTGCCAGCAGCGCCCAACCCGGGACGGTGAACACTGAAGCTTTCTTT.

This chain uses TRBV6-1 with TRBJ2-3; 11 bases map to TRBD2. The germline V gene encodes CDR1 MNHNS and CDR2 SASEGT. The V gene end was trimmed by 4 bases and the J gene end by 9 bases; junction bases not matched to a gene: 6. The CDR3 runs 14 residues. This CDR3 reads CASSGGTSGTTQYF. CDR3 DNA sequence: TGTGCCAGCAGTGGAGGGACTAGCGGTACCACGCAGTATTTT.

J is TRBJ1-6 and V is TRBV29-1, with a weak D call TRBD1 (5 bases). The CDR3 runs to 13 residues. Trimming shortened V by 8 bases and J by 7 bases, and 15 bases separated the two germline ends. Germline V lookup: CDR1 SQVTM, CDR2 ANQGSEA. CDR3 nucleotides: TGCAGCTTCCGGGGGGAAGGGAATTCACCCCTCCACTTT. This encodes CSFRGEGNSPLHF.

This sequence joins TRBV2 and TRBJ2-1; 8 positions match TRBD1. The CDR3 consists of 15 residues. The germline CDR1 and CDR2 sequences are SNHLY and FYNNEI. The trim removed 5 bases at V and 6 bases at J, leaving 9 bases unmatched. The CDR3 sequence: CASSSGTGDSNEQFF. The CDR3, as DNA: TGTGCCAGCAGTTCCGGGACAGGAGATTCCAATGAGCAGTTCTTC.

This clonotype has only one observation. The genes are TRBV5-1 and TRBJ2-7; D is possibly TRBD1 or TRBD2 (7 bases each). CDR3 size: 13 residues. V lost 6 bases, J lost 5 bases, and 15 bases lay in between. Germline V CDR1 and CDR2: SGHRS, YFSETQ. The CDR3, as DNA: TGCGCCAGCAATCCGGCAGGGGGGGACGAGCAGTACTTC. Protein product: CASNPAGGDEQYF. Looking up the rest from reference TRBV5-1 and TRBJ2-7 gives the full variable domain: KAGVTQTPRYLIKTRGQQVTLSCSPISGHRSVSWYQQTPGQGLQFLFEYFSETQRNKGNFPGRFSGRQFSNSRSEMNVSTLELGDSALYLCASNPAGGDEQYFGPGTRLTVT.

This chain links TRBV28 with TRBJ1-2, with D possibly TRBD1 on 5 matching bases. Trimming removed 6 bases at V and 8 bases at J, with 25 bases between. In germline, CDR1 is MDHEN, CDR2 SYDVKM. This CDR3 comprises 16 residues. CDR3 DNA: TGTGCCAGCAGCCACGGCGGGGGATATGGTCTAGTAGGCTACACCTTC. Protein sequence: CASSHGGGYGLVGYTF.

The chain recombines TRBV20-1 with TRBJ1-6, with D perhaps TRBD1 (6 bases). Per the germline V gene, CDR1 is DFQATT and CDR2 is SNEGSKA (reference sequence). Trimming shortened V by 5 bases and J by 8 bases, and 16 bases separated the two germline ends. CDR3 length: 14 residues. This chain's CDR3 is CSAPVQGHDSPLHF. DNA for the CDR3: TGCAGTGCTCCAGTTCAGGGGCACGATTCACCCCTCCACTTT.

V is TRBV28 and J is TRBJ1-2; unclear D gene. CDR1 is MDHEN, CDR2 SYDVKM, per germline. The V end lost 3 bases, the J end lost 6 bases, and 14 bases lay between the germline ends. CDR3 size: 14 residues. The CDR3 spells CASSLSARAHGYTF. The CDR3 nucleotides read TGTGCCAGCAGTTTGTCAGCCCGGGCCCATGGCTACACCTTC.

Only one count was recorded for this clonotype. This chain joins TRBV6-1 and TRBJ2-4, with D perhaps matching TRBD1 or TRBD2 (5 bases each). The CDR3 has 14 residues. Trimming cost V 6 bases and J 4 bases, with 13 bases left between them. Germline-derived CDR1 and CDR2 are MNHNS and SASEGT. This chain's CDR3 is CASSTGTVKNIQYF. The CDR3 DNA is TGTGCCAGCAGCACGGGGACGGTTAAAAACATTCAGTACTTC.

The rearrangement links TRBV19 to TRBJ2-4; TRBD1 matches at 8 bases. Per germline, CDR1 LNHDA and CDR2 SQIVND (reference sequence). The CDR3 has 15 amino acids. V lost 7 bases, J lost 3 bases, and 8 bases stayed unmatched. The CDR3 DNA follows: TGTGCCAGTACACCTCAGGGGGCCTACAAAAACATTCAGTACTTC. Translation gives CASTPQGAYKNIQYF.

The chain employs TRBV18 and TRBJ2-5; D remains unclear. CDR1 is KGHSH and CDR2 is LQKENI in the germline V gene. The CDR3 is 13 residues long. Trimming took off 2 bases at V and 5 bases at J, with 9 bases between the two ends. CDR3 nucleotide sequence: TGTGCCAGCTCACCAGGTTTGCGGGAGACCCAGTACTTC. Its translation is CASSPGLRETQYF.

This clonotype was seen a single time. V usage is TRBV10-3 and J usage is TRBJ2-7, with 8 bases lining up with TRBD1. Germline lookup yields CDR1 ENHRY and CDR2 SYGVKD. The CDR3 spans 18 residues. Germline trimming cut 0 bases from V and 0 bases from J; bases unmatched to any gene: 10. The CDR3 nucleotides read TGTGCCATCAGTGAGTCTTTCGGAAGGACAGGGAACTCCTACGAGCAGTACTTC. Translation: CAISESFGRTGNSYEQYF.

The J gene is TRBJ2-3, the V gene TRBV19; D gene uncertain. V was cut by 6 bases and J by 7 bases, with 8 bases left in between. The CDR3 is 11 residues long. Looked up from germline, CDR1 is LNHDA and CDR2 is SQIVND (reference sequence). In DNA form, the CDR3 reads TGTGCCAGTAGCTCGCTCTATACGCAGTATTTT. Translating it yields CASSSLYTQYF.

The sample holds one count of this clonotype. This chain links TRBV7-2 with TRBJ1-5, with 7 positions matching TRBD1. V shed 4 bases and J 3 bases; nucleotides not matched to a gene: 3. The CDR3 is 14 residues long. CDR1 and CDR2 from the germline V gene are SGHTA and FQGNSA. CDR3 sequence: CASSSTGYNQPQHF. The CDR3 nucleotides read TGTGCCAGCAGCTCGACAGGGTACAATCAGCCCCAGCATTTT. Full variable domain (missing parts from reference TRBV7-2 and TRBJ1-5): GAGVSQSPSNKVTEKGKDVELRCDPISGHTALYWYRQSLGQGLEFLIYFQGNSAPDKSGLPSDRFSAERTGGSVSTLTIQRTQQEDSAVYLCASSSTGYNQPQHFGDGTRLSIL.

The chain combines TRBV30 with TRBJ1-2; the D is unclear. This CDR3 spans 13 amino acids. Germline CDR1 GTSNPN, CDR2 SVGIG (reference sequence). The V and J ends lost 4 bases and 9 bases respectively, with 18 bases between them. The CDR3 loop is CAWNRGSIESYTF. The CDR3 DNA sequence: TGTGCCTGGAACCGCGGAAGTATTGAAAGCTACACCTTC.

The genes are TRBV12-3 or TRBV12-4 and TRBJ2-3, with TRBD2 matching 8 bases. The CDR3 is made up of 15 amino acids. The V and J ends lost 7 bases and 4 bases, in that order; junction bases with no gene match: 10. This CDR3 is CASTLDRGGADTQYF. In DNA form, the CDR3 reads TGTGCCAGCACCCTTGATCGGGGGGGAGCAGATACGCAGTATTTT.

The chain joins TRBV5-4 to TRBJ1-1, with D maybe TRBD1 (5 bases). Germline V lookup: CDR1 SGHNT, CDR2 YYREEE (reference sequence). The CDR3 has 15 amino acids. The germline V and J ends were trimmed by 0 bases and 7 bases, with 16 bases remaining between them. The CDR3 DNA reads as TGTGCCAGCAGCTTGGAGGCTTGGGGGGTAATTGAAGCTTTCTTT. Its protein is CASSLEAWGVIEAFF. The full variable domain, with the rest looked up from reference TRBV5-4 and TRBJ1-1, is ETGVTQSPTHLIKTRGQQVTLRCSSQSGHNTVSWYQQALGQGPQFIFQYYREEENGRGNFPPRFSGLQFPNYSSELNVNALELDDSALYLCASSLEAWGVIEAFFGQGTRLTVV.